Here is one T cell receptor beta chain with its context. The antigen remains unidentified. Germline is not matched at one junction end, which may reflect a read error. This specimen comes from a study of tumor and adjacent non-tumor tissue in lung cancer. For the study at large: Patients comprised 12 adenocarcinoma, a couple of squamous cell carcinoma and 1 small cell lung cancer. Study outcomes and limitations: Tumor tissue had significantly higher TCR diversity than normal lung. Top 100 clones took a larger repertoire share in normal lung.

A modified ARM-PCR protocol with three rounds of nested PCR amplified TCRbeta. TCRdb ran MiXCR on the multiplex PCR reads and lists one entry per CDR3 protein. Of some 90,000 distinct CDR3 sequences listed, roughly two thirds are singletons. This sample's RNA came from whole unsorted tissue. Chemotherapy-naive patients with new lung cancer underwent thoracic surgery in China, August–November 2014. The CDR3 is 15 residues long. The V gene's germline CDR1 is SEHNR and CDR2 FQNEAQ (reference sequence). Sequencing was performed on lung tumor tissue. The source is a man between 65 and 79 years old with non-small cell lung cancer. V is TRBV7-9 and J is TRBJ2-7; 9 bases map to TRBD1. DNA of the CDR3: TGTGCCATCAGCTTAAGGGACAGGGCCTCCTACGAGCAGTACTTC. Amino acid sequence: CAISLRDRASYEQYF.